Following are 22 T cell receptor beta chains from one sample sequenced in a study of blood T cell repertoires in COVID-19. Libraries were prepared by immunoSEQ multiplex PCR; TCRdb keeps only in-frame clonotypes and omits some of them. Of some 180,000 clones in the sample, roughly nine tenths were seen once. The sequencing input was PBMCs or T cells enriched from blood (not recorded which). All receptors derive from a woman aged 40 to 50 in a cohort exposed to, infected with or recovered from COVID-19 (not recorded which).

This chain uses TRBV14 with TRBJ2-3, with 8 bases identical to TRBD1. V shed 4 bases, J shed 3 bases, and the junction held 9 bases outside the gene matches. The CDR3 contains 16 residues. Germline V gene sequence: CDR1 SGHDN, CDR2 FVKESK. The CDR3 region has the DNA TGTGCCAGCAGCCCTCTGGAACAGGGGGAAACAGATACGCAGTATTTT. This codes for CASSPLEQGETDTQYF.

This sequence joins TRBV28 and TRBJ2-5; 7 bases fit TRBD1. The J segment lost 4 bases and the V segment lost 1 base, leaving 6 bases of the junction unmatched. The CDR3 is 15 residues long. Germline CDR1 is MDHEN and CDR2 is SYDVKM. CDR3 protein: CASSLSPTGRETQYF. As DNA, the CDR3 is TGTGCCAGCAGTTTATCTCCGACAGGGCGAGAGACCCAGTACTTC. Filled out from reference TRBV28 and TRBJ2-5, the complete variable domain reads DVKVTQSSRYLVKRTGEKVFLECVQDMDHENMFWYRQDPGLGLRLIYFSYDVKMKEKGDIPEGYSVSREKKERFSLILESASTNQTSMYLCASSLSPTGRETQYFGPGTRLLVL.

The count of this clone is one. The rearrangement uses TRBV18 and TRBJ1-1; no definite D call. Germline lookup yields CDR1 KGHSH and CDR2 LQKENI. Trimming removed 2 bases at V and 5 bases at J, with 18 bases between. The CDR3 has 16 amino acids. CDR3 residues: CASSPDPLWRSTEAFF. CDR3 nucleotides: TGTGCCAGCTCACCAGATCCCCTCTGGAGATCGACTGAAGCTTTCTTT.

This chain connects TRBV9 to TRBJ1-3, with D unclear. This CDR3 has 14 residues. Germline CDR1 is SGDLS and CDR2 is YYNGEE. Between the trimmed V and J ends, which lost 0 bases and 2 bases, there was a span of 6 bases. The CDR3 reads CASSVGQTGNTIYF. The CDR3 DNA is TGTGCCAGCAGCGTAGGGCAGACTGGAAACACCATATATTTT. The full variable domain, completed using reference TRBV9 and TRBJ1-3, is DSGVTQTPKHLITATGQRVTLRCSPRSGDLSVYWYQQSLDQGLQFLIQYYNGEERAKGNILERFSAQQFPDLHSELNLSSLELGDSALYFCASSVGQTGNTIYFGEGSWLTVV.

This clone was counted a single time. The chain recombines TRBV5-1 with TRBJ1-4; 9 bases match TRBD1. The CDR3 runs 15 residues. Germline V lookup: CDR1 SGHRS, CDR2 YFSETQ. V dropped 4 bases and J dropped 8; count of bases not matched to a gene: 9. The CDR3 loop reads CASSPDRGRGEKLFF. The CDR3 nucleotides read TGCGCCAGCAGCCCGGACAGGGGACGTGGGGAAAAACTGTTTTTT. The full variable domain, its missing parts supplied by reference TRBV5-1 and TRBJ1-4, is KAGVTQTPRYLIKTRGQQVTLSCSPISGHRSVSWYQQTPGQGLQFLFEYFSETQRNKGNFPGRFSGRQFSNSRSEMNVSTLELGDSALYLCASSPDRGRGEKLFFGSGTQLSVL.

This sequence joins TRBV6-5 and TRBJ2-3; TRBD2 matches 10 bases. CDR1 MNHEY and CDR2 SVGAGI come from the germline V gene. Germline trimming cut 5 bases from V and 3 bases from J; bases unmatched to any gene: 2. There are 14 residues in the CDR3. In DNA, the CDR3 is TGTGCCAGCAGTACTAGCGGGATAACAGATACGCAGTATTTT. This gives the protein CASSTSGITDTQYF.

The chain combines TRBV7-9 with TRBJ1-6; D is uncertain. This CDR3 comprises 13 residues. Germline assignment: CDR1 SEHNR and CDR2 FQNEAQ (reference sequence). V was shortened by 6 bases and J by 7 bases, with 10 bases between the two germline ends. The CDR3 protein is CASRGAENSPLHF. In DNA, the CDR3 is TGTGCCAGCAGGGGTGCGGAGAATTCACCCCTCCACTTT.

In its sample, this clone was seen once. This chain's CDR3 is CASSLGGGDNEKLFF. As DNA, the CDR3 is TGTGCCAGCAGCTTAGGGGGCGGCGACAATGAAAAACTGTTTTTT. This chain joins TRBV11-3 and TRBJ1-4; TRBD1 might be the D (5 bases). The V gene's germline CDR1 is SGHNT and CDR2 YENEEA. V was cut by 1 base and J by 5 bases, with 11 bases left in between. The CDR3 sequence is 15 residues long.

The chain joins TRBV28 to TRBJ1-4; D gene ambiguous. V was shortened by 2 bases and J by 10 bases, with 23 bases between the two germline ends. This CDR3 has 17 amino acids. The germline gives CDR1 MDHEN, CDR2 SYDVKM. The CDR3 bases are TGTGCCAGCAGTTTAGTATCCGAGGAGGGTTGGCGGGGAAAACTGTTTTTT. As protein: CASSLVSEEGWRGKLFF.

This rearrangement joins TRBV5-5 to TRBJ1-4, with D possibly matching TRBD1 (6 bases). V was shortened by 7 bases and J by 8 bases, with 21 bases between the two germline ends. The CDR3 runs to 15 residues. Germline assignment: CDR1 SGHKS and CDR2 YYEKEE (reference sequence). In nucleotides, the CDR3 is TGTGCCAGCCGCTGGAGTGGGGGCGTTAACGAAAAACTGTTTTTT. It translates to CASRWSGGVNEKLFF.

This rearrangement joins TRBV5-1 to TRBJ2-7, with TRBD2 matching over 13 bases. Trimming at V came to 4 bases and at J to 0 bases, leaving 7 bases not matched to a gene. The germline CDR1 and CDR2 sequences are SGHRS and YFSETQ. CDR3 length: 17 residues. CDR3 residues: CASSLGLAGDSSYEQYF. CDR3 bases: TGCGCCAGCAGCCTCGGACTAGCGGGGGACAGCTCCTACGAGCAGTACTTC.

This chain joins TRBV5-4 and TRBJ2-5; D is possibly TRBD2 (6 bases). V was clipped by 0 bases and J by 1 base, with 10 bases between them. This CDR3 has 15 residues. Germline lookup yields CDR1 SGHNT and CDR2 YYREEE (reference sequence). Written as DNA, the CDR3 is TGTGCCAGCAGCTTGGGGAGGGGCGGCCAAGAGACCCAGTACTTC. This translates into CASSLGRGGQETQYF.

This clone was seen repeatedly, ten times or more. The junction does not match germline at one end; this may be a read error. The chain couples TRBV6-2 or TRBV6-3 to TRBJ2-7; D is uncertain. The CDR3 totals 11 residues. Germline V CDR1 and CDR2: MNHEY, SVGEGT. This CDR3 is CASSYSFEQYF. The CDR3 region has the DNA TGTGCCAGCAGTTACTCCTTCGAGCAGTACTTC.

This clone was found a few times. The chain is built from TRBV5-1 and TRBJ2-7; a weak D match, TRBD2 (6 bases). The germline gives CDR1 SGHRS, CDR2 YFSETQ. Trimming stripped 0 bases from V and 6 bases from J, with 13 bases between. The CDR3 covers 14 residues. For the CDR3, the DNA is TGCGCCAGCAGCTTGGAATCGGGAGAGCGCGAGCAGTACTTC. Translation gives CASSLESGEREQYF.

This clone appeared once. The chain is built from TRBV6-5 and TRBJ1-5, with 7 bases aligning to TRBD1. Germline lookup yields CDR1 MNHEY and CDR2 SVGAGI. The CDR3 runs 14 residues. V shed 6 bases and J 2 bases; nucleotides not matched to a gene: 4. CDR3 nucleotides: TGTGCCAGCAGCCCCGACAGGGGCAATCAGCCCCAGCATTTT. Its translation: CASSPDRGNQPQHF.

This chain links TRBV15 with TRBJ2-5; D not certain. Trimming removed 0 bases at V and 5 bases at J, with 4 bases between. The CDR3 length is 12 residues. Germline CDR1 and CDR2: LNHNV and YYDKDF (reference sequence). In nucleotides, the CDR3 is TGTGCCACCAGCAGAGATATGGAGACCCAGTACTTC. This encodes CATSRDMETQYF.

A few counts support this clone. This chain connects TRBV5-4 to TRBJ1-2; 8 nucleotides line up with TRBD1. In germline, CDR1 is SGHNT, CDR2 YYREEE (reference sequence). The CDR3 runs 14 residues. V lost 4 bases, J lost 7 bases, and 9 bases stayed unmatched. The CDR3 DNA follows: TGTGCCAGCAGCCTCGACAGGGGAGTAAGTGGCTACACCTTC. Translating gives CASSLDRGVSGYTF.

The J gene is TRBJ2-1, the V gene TRBV11-2; 10 bases match TRBD2. V lost 7 bases to trimming and J lost 10 bases; unmatched junction nucleotides: 13. The CDR3 consists of 15 residues. From germline, CDR1 is SGHAT and CDR2 FQNNGV. The CDR3 protein is CASNQGLAGVPEQFF. Written as DNA, the CDR3 is TGTGCCAGCAACCAGGGGCTAGCGGGAGTCCCCGAGCAGTTCTTC.

This clone was recorded a few times. The chain links TRBV25-1 to TRBJ1-1, with D possibly matching TRBD1 (6 bases). Looked up from germline, CDR1 is MGHDK and CDR2 is SYGVNS. V shed 6 bases and J shed 1 base, with 6 bases lying between them. The CDR3 loop spans 12 amino acids. The CDR3 DNA follows: TGTGCCAGCAGACAGGGGAACACTGAAGCTTTCTTT. Its translation: CASRQGNTEAFF. Using reference TRBV25-1 and TRBJ1-1 for the parts outside the CDR3, the full variable domain is EADIYQTPRYLVIGTGKKITLECSQTMGHDKMYWYQQDPGMELHLIHYSYGVNSTEKGDLSSESTVSRIRTEHFPLTLESARPSHTSQYLCASRQGNTEAFFGQGTRLTVV.

The chain is built from TRBV7-2 and TRBJ2-3; D may be TRBD1 (5 bases). The CDR3 has 17 amino acids. Trimming took off 2 bases at V and 0 bases at J, with 15 bases between the two ends. Germline CDR1 SGHTA, CDR2 FQGNSA. The DNA for the CDR3 is TGTGCCAGCAGCTTAAGGGGTCCGGGCCTTAGCACAGATACGCAGTATTTT. Translated, it gives CASSLRGPGLSTDTQYF.

This chain links TRBV4-2 with TRBJ2-7; possible D gene TRBD1, 6 bases. This CDR3 is built from 14 residues. Trimming took off 0 bases at V and 2 bases at J, with 8 bases between the two ends. The V gene's germline CDR1 is LGHNA and CDR2 YNFKEQ. CDR3 bases: TGTGCCAGCAGCCAAGATCAGGGGACCTACGAGCAGTACTTC. It specifies CASSQDQGTYEQYF.

This chain uses TRBV6-5 with TRBJ1-1; 7 bases map to TRBD1. CDR1 and CDR2 from the germline V gene are MNHEY and SVGAGI. The CDR3 has 15 residues. J lost 0 bases, V lost 5 bases, and 6 bases had no gene match. For the CDR3, the DNA is TGTGCCAGCAGTCAGGGACAGACACTGAACACTGAAGCTTTCTTT. Translated, it gives CASSQGQTLNTEAFF.